This T cell receptor (beta chain) was obtained from a study of tumor-infiltrating lymphocytes in primary liver carcinoma. Study at large: Donors had hepatocellular carcinoma or combined HCC and intrahepatic cholangiocarcinoma. Notes on the study in general: Tumor top-250-clone fractions significantly exceeded those of blood (p = 0.039).

Both blood RNA, taken from unsorted whole blood, and germline DNA were extracted. The junction had 15 bases not matched to a gene; V was cut back by 5 bases and J by 7 bases. The CDR3 has 16 residues. Germline CDR1 and CDR2: MDHEN and SYDVKM. To note about this clonotype: Its antigen is still unknown.

From approximately 500 ng total RNA, TCR beta cDNA was generated with a primer in the constant region. ARM-PCR was slightly modified, and three nested multiplex PCR rounds with it gave rise to the TCR beta libraries. With TRBV1-TRBV30 forward primers and a C-beta reverse primer, the first two PCR rounds were run for 10 to 11 cycles each. A single record per CDR3 protein comes from TCRdb applying MiXCR to the multiplex PCR reads. The sample includes approximately 300,000 distinct CDR3 sequences, 60% to 80% of them seen just once. The sample comprised peripheral blood. This clonotype was sampled from a man aged 35 to 55 with primary liver carcinoma and hepatitis B virus infection. This chain uses TRBV28 with TRBJ2-3; 7 bases fit TRBD1. Here the CDR3 reads CASSTRQGLKIHTQYF. The CDR3 DNA is TGTGCCAGCAGTACTCGACAGGGTCTCAAAATTCATACGCAGTATTTT.